Below are 17 T cell receptor beta chains sequenced from a single sample in a study of blood T cell repertoires in COVID-19. Assay: immunoSEQ multiplex PCR; the TCRdb copy retains only in-frame clones and omits some. The sample records fewer than 200,000 clones, roughly 80% being singletons. The sample comprised peripheral blood. The receptors shown here come from a human donor in a cohort sampled during active COVID-19.

The rearrangement joins TRBV5-1 to TRBJ2-3; 8 bases fit TRBD1. V shed 4 bases, J shed 0 bases, and the junction held 10 bases outside the gene matches. CDR1 is SGHRS, CDR2 YFSETQ, per germline. CDR3 size: 17 residues. The CDR3 DNA follows: TGCGCCAGCAGCCCGCGGACAGGGTCCTTGAGCACAGATACGCAGTATTTT. It yields the protein CASSPRTGSLSTDTQYF.

This sequence joins TRBV11-3 and TRBJ2-5; 9 nucleotides line up with TRBD2. The length of the CDR3 is 16 residues. V shed 5 bases and J 1 base; nucleotides not matched to a gene: 8. Looked up from germline, CDR1 is SGHNT and CDR2 is YENEEA. CDR3 DNA sequence: TGTGCCAGCAGCCAAGGGGCGGGGGGGAGCCAAGAGACCCAGTACTTC. It yields the protein CASSQGAGGSQETQYF.

The J gene is TRBJ2-7, the V gene TRBV7-9; possible D gene TRBD1, 6 bases. V was cut by 8 bases and J by 3 bases, with 17 bases left in between. CDR1 is SEHNR, CDR2 FQNEAQ, per germline (reference sequence). CDR3 length: 14 residues. The CDR3 loop is CASGQGLGLYEQYF. For the CDR3, the DNA is TGTGCCAGCGGGCAGGGGCTAGGGCTCTACGAGCAGTACTTC.

The V and J genes are TRBV3-1 (or the pseudogene TRBV3-2) and TRBJ2-5, with TRBD2 matching over 9 bases. The V gene's germline CDR1 is LGHDT and CDR2 YNNKEL (reference sequence). Trimming at V came to 8 bases and at J to 2 bases, leaving 24 bases not matched to a gene. The CDR3 consists of 20 residues. The CDR3 loop is CASGARGGARKSRAQETQYF. The CDR3 DNA reads TGTGCCAGCGGTGCGCGCGGGGGGGCCCGTAAAAGTAGGGCGCAAGAGACCCAGTACTTC.

This clone is a singleton in its sample. This sequence joins TRBV24-1 and TRBJ2-1; 7 bases fit TRBD2. This CDR3 region has 16 residues. V was pared by 4 bases and J by 2 bases, with 7 bases of the junction left unmatched. Germline V gene sequence: CDR1 KGHDR, CDR2 SFDVKD. Here the CDR3 reads CATSDSSSGPYNEQFF. The CDR3 coding sequence is TGTGCCACCAGTGACTCCTCTAGCGGCCCCTACAATGAGCAGTTCTTC.

This sequence joins TRBV27 and TRBJ1-4; TRBD1 matches 8 bases. Trimming cost V 6 bases and J 3 bases; bases outside gene matches: 3. Germline lookup yields CDR1 MNHEY and CDR2 SMNVEV (reference sequence). CDR3 length equals 14 residues. As DNA, the CDR3 is TGTGCCAGCAGACCGGGACAGGCTAATGAAAAACTGTTTTTT. This gives the protein CASRPGQANEKLFF.

The V and J genes are TRBV7-9 and TRBJ1-1; D is possibly TRBD1 (5 bases). The CDR3 extends over 17 amino acids. The germline CDR1 and CDR2 sequences are SEHNR and FQNEAQ (reference sequence). The V end was cut by 4 bases, the J end by 3 bases, with 21 bases between. The CDR3, as DNA: TGTGCCAGCAGCTCCCCGGTTGTGGGACTCAAGTACACTGAAGCTTTCTTT. The encoded protein is CASSSPVVGLKYTEAFF.

This CDR3 is CASSFGGSSEQYF. The CDR3 DNA reads TGTGCCAGCAGCTTCGGAGGGAGCAGTGAGCAGTACTTC. V usage is TRBV5-6 and J usage is TRBJ2-7; D possibly corresponds to TRBD2 (6 bases). The CDR3 totals 13 residues. V lost 2 bases, J lost 7 bases, and 13 bases lay in between. Germline values: CDR1 SGHDT, CDR2 YYEEEE.

The rearrangement joins TRBV3-1 (or the pseudogene TRBV3-2) to TRBJ2-5; maybe TRBD2 (6 bases). CDR1 and CDR2 (germline): LGHDT, YNNKEL (reference sequence). The V gene lost 3 bases and the J gene lost 0 bases, with 8 bases spanning the gap. The CDR3 spans 14 residues. CDR3 protein: CASSQEGYQETQYF. The CDR3 nucleotides read TGTGCCAGCAGCCAGGAGGGTTACCAAGAGACCCAGTACTTC.

The rearrangement joins TRBV4-2 to TRBJ2-5; a possible D gene is TRBD2 (5 bases). CDR3 length: 14 amino acids. The germline CDR1 and CDR2 sequences are LGHNA and YNFKEQ. V was cut by 1 base and J by 1 base, with 7 bases left in between. The CDR3 DNA sequence: TGTGCCAGCAGCCAAGGCCGGGGCCAAGAGACCCAGTACTTC. Its protein is CASSQGRGQETQYF.

This rearrangement joins TRBV25-1 to TRBJ1-1; no firm D call. The CDR3 has 13 residues. V lost 0 bases to trimming and J lost 7 bases, with 9 bases between them. Germline assignment: CDR1 MGHDK and CDR2 SYGVNS. This CDR3 is CASSEYLGGEAFF. The DNA of the CDR3 is TGTGCCAGCAGTGAATATCTGGGAGGTGAAGCTTTCTTT.

As for this clone: The same CDR3 also results from other DNA sequences found in this sample. The chain links TRBV5-1 to TRBJ2-7; weak D call: TRBD1 (5 bases). The CDR3 loop spans 13 amino acids. Germline loops: CDR1 SGHRS, CDR2 YFSETQ. The germline V and J ends were trimmed by 1 base and 2 bases, with 7 bases remaining between them. Here the CDR3 reads CASSLLDTYEQYF. CDR3 coding DNA: TGCGCCAGCAGCTTGCTGGACACCTACGAGCAGTACTTC.

In this sample, this clone turned up a few times. This chain joins TRBV10-2 and TRBJ1-1, with TRBD1 matching 7 bases. The CDR3 consists of 13 residues. CDR1 and CDR2 from the germline V gene are WSHSY and SAAADI. V dropped 7 bases and J dropped 1; count of bases not matched to a gene: 3. The CDR3 sequence is CASTYRGNTEAFF. Written as DNA, the CDR3 is TGCGCCAGCACCTACAGGGGGAACACTGAAGCTTTCTTT.

The chain joins TRBV25-1 to TRBJ1-1; D gene uncertain. Trimming left V 6 bases short and J 4 bases short, with 12 bases between. CDR3 length: 13 amino acids. CDR1 is MGHDK and CDR2 is SYGVNS in the germline V gene. This chain's CDR3 is CASSPASSTEAFF. The CDR3 DNA reads TGTGCCAGCAGCCCCGCCTCGAGCACTGAAGCTTTCTTT.

The chain employs TRBV9 and TRBJ1-1, with D uncertain. Trimming cost V 0 bases and J 0 bases, with 12 bases left between them. This CDR3 is 16 amino acids long. Per the germline V gene, CDR1 is SGDLS and CDR2 is YYNGEE. The CDR3 is CASSVAAGLMNTEAFF. DNA for the CDR3: TGTGCCAGCAGCGTAGCCGCAGGACTTATGAACACTGAAGCTTTCTTT.

The gene calls are TRBV6-1 and TRBJ2-1; 11 bases map to TRBD1. Trimming took 4 bases from V and 2 from J; bases not matched to a gene: 4. Germline CDR1 is MNHNS and CDR2 is SASEGT. CDR3 length: 16 residues. CDR3 sequence reads: CASSGRGQGAYNEQFF. DNA for the CDR3: TGTGCCAGCAGTGGCCGGGGACAGGGGGCCTACAATGAGCAGTTCTTC.

V gene TRBV9 combines with J gene TRBJ1-2, with D possibly matching TRBD1 (5 bases). The CDR3 contains 12 residues. The V gene lost 3 bases and the J gene lost 5 bases, with 8 bases spanning the gap. Germline lookup yields CDR1 SGDLS and CDR2 YYNGEE. In nucleotides, the CDR3 is TGTGCCAGCAGCGACCCAGGGTATGGCTACACCTTC. Protein sequence: CASSDPGYGYTF.